The rows below give T cell receptor beta chains drawn from one sample of a study of monozygotic twins with inflammatory bowel disease. TCRdb reprocessed the 5' RACE reads and reports one entry per CDR3 protein, with no DNA. Its table lists 110,000 or so distinct CDR3 sequences. Source material: blood. Source of these receptors: a human donor with ulcerative colitis or Crohn's disease, or a healthy co-twin of an affected twin (not recorded which). Both conserved end residues are part of each CDR3.

TRBJ2-7 | TRBV5-1 | CASSAARGASYEQYF
TRBJ2-3 | TRBV6-2/TRBV6-3 | CASSYSSREAFTDTQYF
TRBJ2-1 | TRBV9 | CASSVGQYNEQFF
TRBJ1-3 | TRBV29-1 | CSVERIQERNTIYF
TRBJ2-3 | TRBV5-6 | CASSLGLPRAGTDTQYF
TRBJ2-7 | TRBV11-1 | CASSLERLRRSGRPYEQYF
TRBJ2-7 | TRBV18 | CASSPRDKLYEQYF
TRBJ1-1 | TRBV5-1 | CASSSHEGLGTEAFF
TRBJ2-1 | TRBV20-1 | CSARDQRPYNEQFF
TRBJ2-3 | TRBV24-1 | CAARSGVDTQYF
TRBJ1-1 | TRBV10-3 | CAISGGDLNTEAFF
TRBJ1-5 | TRBV28 | CASNPGGASNQPQHF
TRBJ2-1 | TRBV5-6 | CASSLRLAGANEQFF
TRBJ2-7 | TRBV7-8 | CASSLSDGVSEQYF
TRBJ2-2 | TRBV12-3/TRBV12-4 | CASSGSRTRSPGELFF
TRBJ1-1 | TRBV29-1 | CSVDRTGNTEAFF
TRBJ1-2 | TRBV6-2/TRBV6-3 | CASTRDRSMVDGYTF
TRBJ2-5 | TRBV12-3/TRBV12-4 | CASSFRVNQETQYF
TRBJ1-1 | TRBV7-2 | CASSWGPNTEAFF
TRBJ2-1 | TRBV28 | CASSQLDNKVNEQFF
TRBJ1-5 | TRBV7-2 | CASSLFGSGLGQPQHF
TRBJ1-2 | TRBV7-8 | CASSLAVSTGTTYGYTF
TRBJ2-1 | TRBV7-2 | CVSLRTSGGGYNEQFF
TRBJ2-6 | TRBV7-9 | CASSPWDIRANVLTF
TRBJ2-5 | TRBV5-5 | CASSLRGASMETQYF
TRBJ2-7 | TRBV3-1 | CASSPGQGGFEQYF
TRBJ2-1 | TRBV12-3/TRBV12-4 | CASSFRYNEQFF
TRBJ1-3 | TRBV7-2 | CASSLGVGNTIYF
TRBJ2-2 | TRBV5-1 | CASSWGDRLGGELFF
TRBJ1-3 | TRBV7-2 | CASSLGLASGNTIYF
TRBJ2-3 | TRBV15 | CATSRYATDTQYF
TRBJ2-1 | TRBV7-2 | CASSSRGFGEQFF
TRBJ2-1 | TRBV4-3 | CASSQEYDSGNSYNEQFF
TRBJ2-5 | TRBV5-1 | CASSLNSGGQETQYF
TRBJ1-5 | TRBV9 | CASSLGEAGNQPQHF
TRBJ2-1 | TRBV28 | CASSSRDEQFF
TRBJ1-6 | TRBV6-5 | CASSYGTGGIGSPLHF
TRBJ1-4 | TRBV18 | CASSPSEGDAAGEKLFF
TRBJ1-2 | TRBV5-1 | CASRLSLRANYGYTF
TRBJ2-5 | TRBV5-1 | CASSQTGGQIQYF
TRBJ1-5 | TRBV6-5 | CASSSTGPNQPQHF
TRBJ1-4 | TRBV5-1 | CASSLAAGVDEKLFF
TRBJ2-7 | TRBV15 | CATSRELAGAYEQYF
TRBJ2-1 | TRBV19 | CASTASGAVQFF
TRBJ1-2 | TRBV5-1 | CASSLSLDRGFTF
TRBJ1-1 | TRBV29-1 | CSVEDLPGGSGEAFF
TRBJ2-2 | TRBV20-1 | CSAKASGSDTGELFF
TRBJ2-7 | TRBV20-1 | CSAKKDESYEQYF
TRBJ1-4 | TRBV7-3 | CASSLRRGGEKLFF
TRBJ2-1 | TRBV15 | CATSSGLAGEHEQFF
TRBJ2-7 | TRBV5-1 | CASSLTGVYEQYF
TRBJ2-1 | TRBV4-3 | CASSPDRFSYNEQFF
TRBJ1-1 | TRBV9 | CASSISDSPQDTEAFF
TRBJ1-5 | TRBV7-9 | CASSSGTVISNQPQHF